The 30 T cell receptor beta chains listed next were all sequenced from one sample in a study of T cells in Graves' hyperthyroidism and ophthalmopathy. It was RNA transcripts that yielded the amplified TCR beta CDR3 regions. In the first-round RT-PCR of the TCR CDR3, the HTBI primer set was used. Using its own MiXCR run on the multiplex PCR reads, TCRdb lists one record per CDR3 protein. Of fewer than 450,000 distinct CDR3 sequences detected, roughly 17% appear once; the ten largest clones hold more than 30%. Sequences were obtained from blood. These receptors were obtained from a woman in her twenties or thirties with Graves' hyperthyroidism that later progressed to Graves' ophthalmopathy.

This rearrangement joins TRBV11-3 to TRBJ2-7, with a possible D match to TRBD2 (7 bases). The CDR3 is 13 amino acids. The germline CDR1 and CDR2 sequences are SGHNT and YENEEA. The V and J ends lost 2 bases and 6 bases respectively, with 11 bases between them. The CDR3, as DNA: TGTGCCAGCAGCTTATCGAGGGGGGGCGAGCAGTACTTC. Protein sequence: CASSLSRGGEQYF.

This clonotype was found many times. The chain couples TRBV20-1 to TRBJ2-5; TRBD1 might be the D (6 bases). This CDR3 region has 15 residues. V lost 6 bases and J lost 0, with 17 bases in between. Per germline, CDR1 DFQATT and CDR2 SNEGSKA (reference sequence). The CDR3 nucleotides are TGCAGTGCAAACCCGGACAGACTACACCAAGAGACCCAGTACTTC. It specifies CSANPDRLHQETQYF.

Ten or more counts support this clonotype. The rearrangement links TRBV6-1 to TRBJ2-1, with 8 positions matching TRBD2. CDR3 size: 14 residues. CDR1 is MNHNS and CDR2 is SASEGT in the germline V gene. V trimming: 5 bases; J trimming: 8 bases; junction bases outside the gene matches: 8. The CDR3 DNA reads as TGTGCCAGCAGTAGAGCGGGAGCTTTGTATGAGCAGTTCTTC. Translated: CASSRAGALYEQFF.

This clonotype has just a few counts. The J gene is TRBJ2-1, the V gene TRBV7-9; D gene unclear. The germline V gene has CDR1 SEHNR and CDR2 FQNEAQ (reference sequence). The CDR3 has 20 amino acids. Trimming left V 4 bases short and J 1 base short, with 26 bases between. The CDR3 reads CASSSSVSVGASSSYNEQFF. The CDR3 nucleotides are TGTGCCAGCAGCTCTTCGGTTTCGGTTGGAGCCTCGTCTTCCTACAATGAGCAGTTCTTC.

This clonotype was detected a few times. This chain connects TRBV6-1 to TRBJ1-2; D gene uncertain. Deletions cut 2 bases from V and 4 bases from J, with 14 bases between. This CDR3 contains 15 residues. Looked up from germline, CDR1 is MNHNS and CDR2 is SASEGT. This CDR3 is CASSEIAAITYGYTF. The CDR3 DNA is TGTGCCAGCAGTGAAATCGCAGCAATTACCTATGGCTACACCTTC.

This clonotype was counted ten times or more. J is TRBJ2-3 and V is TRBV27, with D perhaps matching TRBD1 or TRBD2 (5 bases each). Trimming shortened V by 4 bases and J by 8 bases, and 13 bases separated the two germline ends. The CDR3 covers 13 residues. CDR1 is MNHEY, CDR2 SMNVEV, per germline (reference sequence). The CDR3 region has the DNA TGTGCCAGCAGTTACGAGGGGTACGGTACGCAGTATTTT. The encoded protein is CASSYEGYGTQYF.

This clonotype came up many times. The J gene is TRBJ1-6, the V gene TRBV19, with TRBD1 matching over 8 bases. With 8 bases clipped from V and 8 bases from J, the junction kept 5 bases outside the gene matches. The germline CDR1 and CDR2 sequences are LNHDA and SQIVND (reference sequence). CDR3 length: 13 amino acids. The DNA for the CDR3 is TGTGCCAGTGGGGGCAGGGGGCATTCACCCCTCCACTTT. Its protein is CASGGRGHSPLHF.

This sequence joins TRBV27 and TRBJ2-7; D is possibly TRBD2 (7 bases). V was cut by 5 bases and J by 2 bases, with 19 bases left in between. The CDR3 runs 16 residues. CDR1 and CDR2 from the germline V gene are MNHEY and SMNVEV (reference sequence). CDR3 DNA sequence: TGTGCCAGCAGTCCCTATGGGCGCGGGGGCGCCTACGAGCAGTACGTC. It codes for CASSPYGRGGAYEQYV.

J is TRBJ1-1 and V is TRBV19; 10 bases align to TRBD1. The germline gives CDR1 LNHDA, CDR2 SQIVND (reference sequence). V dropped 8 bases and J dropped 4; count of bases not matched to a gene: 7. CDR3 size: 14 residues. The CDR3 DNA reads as TGTGCCAGTCGGGACAGGGGTTGGGTCACTGAAGCTTTCTTT. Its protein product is CASRDRGWVTEAFF.

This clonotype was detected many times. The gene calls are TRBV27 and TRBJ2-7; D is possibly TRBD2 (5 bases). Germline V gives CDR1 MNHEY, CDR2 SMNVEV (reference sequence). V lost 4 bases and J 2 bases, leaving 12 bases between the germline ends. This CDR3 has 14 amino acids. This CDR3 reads CASSSGYGAYEQYF. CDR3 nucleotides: TGTGCCAGCAGTTCGGGTTACGGGGCCTACGAGCAGTACTTC.

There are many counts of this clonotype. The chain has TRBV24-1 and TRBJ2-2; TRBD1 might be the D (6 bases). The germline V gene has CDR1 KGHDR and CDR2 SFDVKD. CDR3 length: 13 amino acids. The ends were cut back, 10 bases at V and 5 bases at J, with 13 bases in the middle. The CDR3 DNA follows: TGTGCCACTGGGGGCTTCGGAACCGGGGAGCTGTTTTTT. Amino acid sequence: CATGGFGTGELFF.

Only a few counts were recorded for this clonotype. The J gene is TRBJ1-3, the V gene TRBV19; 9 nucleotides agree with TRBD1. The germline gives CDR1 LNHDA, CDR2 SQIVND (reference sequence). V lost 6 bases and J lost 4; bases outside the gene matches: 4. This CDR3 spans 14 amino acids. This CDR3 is CASRSTGGGNTIYF. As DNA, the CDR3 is TGTGCCAGTAGATCGACAGGGGGAGGAAACACCATATATTTT.

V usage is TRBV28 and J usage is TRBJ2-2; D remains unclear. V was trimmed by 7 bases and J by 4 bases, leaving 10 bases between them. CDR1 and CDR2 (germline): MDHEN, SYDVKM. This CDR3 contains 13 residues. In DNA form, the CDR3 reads TGTGCCAGCAAACGTCCGGGCACCGGGGAGCTGTTTTTT. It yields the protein CASKRPGTGELFF.

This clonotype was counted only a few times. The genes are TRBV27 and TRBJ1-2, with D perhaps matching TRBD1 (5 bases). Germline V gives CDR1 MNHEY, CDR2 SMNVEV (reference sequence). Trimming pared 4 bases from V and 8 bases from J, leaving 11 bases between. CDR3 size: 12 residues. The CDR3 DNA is TGTGCCAGCAGTTCCGCAGGGTACGGCTACACCTTC. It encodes CASSSAGYGYTF.

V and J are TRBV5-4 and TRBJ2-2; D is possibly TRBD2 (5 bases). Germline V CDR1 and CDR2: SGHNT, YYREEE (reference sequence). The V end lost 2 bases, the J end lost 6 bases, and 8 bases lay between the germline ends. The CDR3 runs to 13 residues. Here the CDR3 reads CASSLEGSGELFF. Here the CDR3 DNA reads TGTGCCAGCAGCTTAGAGGGATCCGGGGAGCTGTTTTTT.

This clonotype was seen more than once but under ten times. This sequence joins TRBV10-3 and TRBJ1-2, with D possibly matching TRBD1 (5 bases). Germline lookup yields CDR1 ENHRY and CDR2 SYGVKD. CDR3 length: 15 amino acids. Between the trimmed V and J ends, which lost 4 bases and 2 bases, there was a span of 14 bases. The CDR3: CAISGLGGENYGYTF. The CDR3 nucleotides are TGTGCCATCAGTGGTCTTGGGGGGGAAAACTATGGCTACACCTTC.

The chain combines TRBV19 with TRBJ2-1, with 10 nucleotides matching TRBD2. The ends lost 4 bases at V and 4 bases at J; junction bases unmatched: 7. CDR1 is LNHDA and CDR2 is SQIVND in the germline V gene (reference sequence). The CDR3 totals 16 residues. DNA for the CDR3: TGTGCCAGTAGTAATTCACTAGCGGGACCTTACAATGAGCAGTTCTTC. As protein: CASSNSLAGPYNEQFF.

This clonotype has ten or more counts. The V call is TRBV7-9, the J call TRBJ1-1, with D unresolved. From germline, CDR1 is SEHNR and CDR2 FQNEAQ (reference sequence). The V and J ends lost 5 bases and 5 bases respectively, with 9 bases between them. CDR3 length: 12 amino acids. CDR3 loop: CASSPPGTEAFF. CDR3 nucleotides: TGTGCCAGCAGCCCCCCCGGGACTGAAGCTTTCTTT.

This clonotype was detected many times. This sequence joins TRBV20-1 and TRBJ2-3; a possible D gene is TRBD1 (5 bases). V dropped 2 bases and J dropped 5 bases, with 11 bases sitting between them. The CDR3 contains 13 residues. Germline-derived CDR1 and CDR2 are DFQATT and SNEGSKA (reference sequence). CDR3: CSARQGVEDTQYF. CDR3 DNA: TGCAGTGCTAGACAGGGCGTGGAAGATACGCAGTATTTT.

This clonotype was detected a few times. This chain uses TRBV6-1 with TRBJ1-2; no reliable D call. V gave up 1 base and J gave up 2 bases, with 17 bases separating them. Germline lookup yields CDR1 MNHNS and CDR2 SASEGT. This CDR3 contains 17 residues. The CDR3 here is CASSEGSGGALNYGYTF. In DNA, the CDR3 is TGTGCCAGCAGTGAAGGATCCGGCGGAGCCTTGAACTATGGCTACACCTTC.

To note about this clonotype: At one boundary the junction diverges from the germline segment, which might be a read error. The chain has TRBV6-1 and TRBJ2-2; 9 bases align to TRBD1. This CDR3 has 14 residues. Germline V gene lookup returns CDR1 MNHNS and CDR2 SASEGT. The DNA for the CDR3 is TGTGCCACCAGTACAGGGGGCTACACCGGGGAGCTGTTTTTT. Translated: CATSTGGYTGELFF.

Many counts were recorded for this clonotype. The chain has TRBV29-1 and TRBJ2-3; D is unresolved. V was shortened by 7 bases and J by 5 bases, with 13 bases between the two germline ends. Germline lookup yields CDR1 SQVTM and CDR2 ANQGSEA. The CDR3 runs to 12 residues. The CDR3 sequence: CSERSRGDTQYF. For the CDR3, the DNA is TGCAGCGAGAGGAGCAGAGGAGATACGCAGTATTTT.

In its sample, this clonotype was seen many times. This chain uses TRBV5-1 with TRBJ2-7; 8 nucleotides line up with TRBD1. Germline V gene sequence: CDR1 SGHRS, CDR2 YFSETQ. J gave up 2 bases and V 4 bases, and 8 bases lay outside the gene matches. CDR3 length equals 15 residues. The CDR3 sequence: CASSQTTGAPYEQYF. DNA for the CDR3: TGCGCCAGCAGCCAAACGACAGGGGCCCCCTACGAGCAGTACTTC. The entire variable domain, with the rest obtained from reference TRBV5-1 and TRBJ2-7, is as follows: KAGVTQTPRYLIKTRGQQVTLSCSPISGHRSVSWYQQTPGQGLQFLFEYFSETQRNKGNFPGRFSGRQFSNSRSEMNVSTLELGDSALYLCASSQTTGAPYEQYFGPGTRLTVT.

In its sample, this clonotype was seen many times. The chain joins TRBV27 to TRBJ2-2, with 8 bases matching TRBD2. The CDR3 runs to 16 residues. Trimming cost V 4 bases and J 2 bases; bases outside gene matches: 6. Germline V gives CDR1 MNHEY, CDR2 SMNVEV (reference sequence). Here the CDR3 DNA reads TGTGCCAGCAGTTGGGTACTAGCGGAAAACACCGGGGAGCTGTTTTTT. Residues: CASSWVLAENTGELFF.

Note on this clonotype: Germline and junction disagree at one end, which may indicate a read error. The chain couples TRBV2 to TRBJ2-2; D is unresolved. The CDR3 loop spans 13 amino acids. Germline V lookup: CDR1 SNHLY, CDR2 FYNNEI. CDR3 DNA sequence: TGTGCCAGCAGTGCGCGGTACACCAGGGAGCTGTTTTTT. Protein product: CASSARYTRELFF.

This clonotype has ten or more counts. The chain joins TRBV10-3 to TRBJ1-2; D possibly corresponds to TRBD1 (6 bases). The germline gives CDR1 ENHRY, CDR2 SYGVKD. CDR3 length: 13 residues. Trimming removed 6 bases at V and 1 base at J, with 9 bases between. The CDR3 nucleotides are TGTGCCATCAGGCCGGACAGTAACTATGGCTACACCTTC. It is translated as CAIRPDSNYGYTF.

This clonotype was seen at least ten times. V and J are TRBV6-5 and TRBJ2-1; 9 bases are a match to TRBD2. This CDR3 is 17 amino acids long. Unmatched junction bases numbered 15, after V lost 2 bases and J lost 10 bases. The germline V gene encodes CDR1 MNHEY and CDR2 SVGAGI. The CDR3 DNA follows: TGTGCCAGCAGTTACAGGGGCCCCACCGAACTAGCGGGCGAGCAGTTCTTC. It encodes CASSYRGPTELAGEQFF.

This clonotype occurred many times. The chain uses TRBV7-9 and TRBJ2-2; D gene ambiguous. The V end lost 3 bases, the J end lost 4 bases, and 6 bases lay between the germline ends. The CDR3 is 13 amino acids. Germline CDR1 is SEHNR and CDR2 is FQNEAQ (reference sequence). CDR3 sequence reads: CASSLTLTGELFF. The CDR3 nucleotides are TGTGCCAGCAGCTTGACACTCACCGGGGAGCTGTTTTTT.

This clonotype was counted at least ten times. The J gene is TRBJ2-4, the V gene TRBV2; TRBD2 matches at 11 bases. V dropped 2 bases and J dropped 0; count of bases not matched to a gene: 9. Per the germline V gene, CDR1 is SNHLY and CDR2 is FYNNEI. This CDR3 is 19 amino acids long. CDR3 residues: CASSEFGTSGMLAKNIQYF. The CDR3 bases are TGTGCCAGCAGTGAATTTGGGACTAGCGGAATGCTAGCCAAAAACATTCAGTACTTC.

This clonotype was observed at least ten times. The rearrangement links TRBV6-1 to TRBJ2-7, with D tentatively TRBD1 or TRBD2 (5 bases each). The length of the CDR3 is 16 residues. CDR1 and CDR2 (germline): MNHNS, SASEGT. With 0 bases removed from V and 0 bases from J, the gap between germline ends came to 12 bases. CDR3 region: CASSEALGASSYEQYF. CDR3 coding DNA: TGTGCCAGCAGTGAAGCGCTCGGGGCAAGCTCCTACGAGCAGTACTTC.